One sample yielded the 2 T cell receptor beta chains listed below, sequenced in a study of control samples from healthy donors and cancer patients. Profiled with immunoSEQ multiplex PCR; TCRdb holds only in-frame clones, not every one. The sample records roughly 69,000 clones, over 80% being singletons. The specimen was blood. Receptors were obtained from a man aged 55 to 69 in good health.

V gene TRBV19 combines with J gene TRBJ1-1, with 12 bases matching TRBD1. The CDR3 length is 14 residues. Trimming took 5 bases from V and 6 from J; bases not matched to a gene: 4. CDR1 and CDR2 from the germline V gene are LNHDA and SQIVND (reference sequence). CDR3 nucleotides: TGTGCCAGTAGTTCCCGGGACAGGGGGCCTGAAGCTTTCTTT. Its translation: CASSSRDRGPEAFF.

This chain joins TRBV4-3 and TRBJ1-2; TRBD1 is a possible D gene (5 bases). CDR3 size: 13 residues. CDR1 is LGHNA and CDR2 is YSLEER in the germline V gene. The V gene lost 3 bases and the J gene lost 4 bases, with 9 bases spanning the gap. This chain's CDR3 is CASSHIDSYGYTF. The CDR3 bases are TGCGCCAGCAGCCATATAGACAGCTATGGCTACACCTTC.